The T cell receptor beta chain described here comes from a study of beta chain features in type 1 diabetes. Study observations and caveats: People with Type 1 diabetes carried modestly yet significantly shorter TCRB CDR3s in all four CD4+ subsets. Any role of HLA type in TCRB rearrangement remained unresolved here.

This clone was counted between two and nine times. No antigen is known for it. Per the germline V gene, CDR1 is KGHSH and CDR2 is LQKENI. The ends lost 2 bases at V and 8 bases at J; junction bases unmatched: 7. The CDR3 has 15 residues. Sequenced material consisted of expressed TCRB transcripts (all of the isolated RNA was reverse transcribed). Data came from immunoSEQ multiplex PCR; TCRdb stores just in-frame clones and leaves some out. The data contain some 660,000 clones, more than 13% of them singletons. Sequenced material: naive CD4+ T cells from blood. The source is a man younger than 35 with type 1 diabetes. The chain links TRBV18 to TRBJ2-1, with 9 nucleotides matching TRBD1. CDR3: CASSPGPGQGDEQFF. As DNA, the CDR3 is TGTGCCAGCTCACCAGGGCCGGGACAGGGCGATGAGCAGTTCTTC.